These T cell receptor beta chains were read from a single sample in a study of blood T cell repertoires in COVID-19. Profiled with immunoSEQ multiplex PCR; TCRdb holds only in-frame clones, not every one. The sample has roughly 380,000 clones, over 75% seen once. The sequenced sample was PBMCs or T cells enriched from blood (not recorded which). The source of these receptors is a man aged 30 to 39 who had recovered from COVID-19. CDR3s leave out the opening cysteine and the closing phenylalanine or tryptophan. Each record gives: V gene, J gene, D gene, CDR3 protein. The D gene is left open where the match is weak.

TRBV5-1	TRBJ1-6	TRBD1	ASSPEGQGANSPLH
TRBV10-3	TRBJ2-1	TRBD2	AISESIAGVDNEQF
TRBV7-3	TRBJ2-7	NA	ASSLTGPSYEQY
TRBV24-1	TRBJ2-7	TRBD2	ATPSGGHWSSYEQY
TRBV9	TRBJ2-1	TRBD1	ASSRTGNNEQF
TRBV6-5	TRBJ1-1	NA	ASSPGSSDTEAF
TRBV29-1	TRBJ2-4	NA	SVEDLLAKNIQY
TRBV19	TRBJ1-5	NA	ASSIGVDVTGEGGGH
TRBV4-1	TRBJ1-2	NA	ASSPGVERGYT
TRBV3-1/TRBV3-2	TRBJ2-1	NA	ASSHQTRTGQF
TRBV6-5	TRBJ1-2	NA	ASSYMGATGNYGYT
TRBV12-5	TRBJ1-5	NA	ASGLVLAGKGPNQPQH
TRBV7-8	TRBJ2-1	TRBD2	ASSQRGGGSYNEQF
TRBV18	TRBJ1-1	NA	ASSRQGTEPNTEAF